This is a list of T cell receptor beta chains from one sample in a study of T cells in Graves' hyperthyroidism and ophthalmopathy. TCRdb re-called the multiplex PCR reads with MiXCR, one entry per CDR3 protein. The data hold 550,000 to 850,000 distinct CDR3 sequences, with 18% observed a single time. Sequenced: blood. The source is a woman aged 45 to 65 with Graves' hyperthyroidism that later progressed to Graves' ophthalmopathy. Each CDR3 is given with its conserved first and last residue. A D gene is named only where the DNA matches it firmly. The size entry is marked missing in some rows and otherwise reads once, few, many or a size class.

clone size	J gene	D gene	V gene	CDR3 length	CDR3 DNA	CDR3 protein
many	TRBJ1-5	NA	TRBV5-1	13	TGCGCCAGCAGCTTGGATGGGGGACAGCCCCAGCATTTT	CASSLDGGQPQHF
few	TRBJ2-4	NA	TRBV5-1	17	TGCGCCAGCAGCTTGGGACCTGACACGTACGGCAAAAACATTCAGTACTTC	CASSLGPDTYGKNIQYF
many	TRBJ1-1	NA	TRBV9	13	TGTGCCAGCAGTGTTGGGGAAAACACTGAAGCTTTCTTT	CASSVGENTEAFF
few	TRBJ1-1	NA	TRBV7-9	14	TGTGCCAGCAGCCGGATGGATCTGAACACTGAAGCTTTCTTT	CASSRMDLNTEAFF
NA	TRBJ2-6	TRBD1	TRBV2	19	TGTGCCAGCAGTGAAGGAAGGACAGGGGCCACCTCTGGGGCCAACGTCCTGACTTTC	CASSEGRTGATSGANVLTF
NA	TRBJ2-5	TRBD2	TRBV20-1	14	TGCAGTGCCCTTAGCGGGGAGTACCAAGAGACCCAGTACTTC	CSALSGEYQETQYF
many	TRBJ2-4	NA	TRBV7-2	16	TGTGCCAGCAGCTTAGCGGGCGGGGCGTTGCAAAACATTCAGTACTTC	CASSLAGGALQNIQYF
few	TRBJ1-5	NA	TRBV5-8	17	TGTGCCAGCAGCCTCCCCGGGGCGCTTGAGAGCAATCAGCCCCAGCATTTT	CASSLPGALESNQPQHF
many	TRBJ2-2	TRBD1	TRBV18	15	TGTGCCAGCTCACCTGGGACAGGGGCCACCGGGGAGCTGTTTTTT	CASSPGTGATGELFF
few	TRBJ2-7	NA	TRBV27	15	TGTGCCAGCAGTTTCACCCAACAGTGGGCCTACGAGCAGTACTTC	CASSFTQQWAYEQYF
NA	TRBJ1-2	NA	TRBV10-3	13	TGTGCCATCAGGCCGGGGGGCCCGTATGGCTACACCTTC	CAIRPGGPYGYTF
NA	TRBJ1-6	TRBD1	TRBV20-1	16	TGCAGTGCTAGAGATCCCGGACAGGGCCAACGATCACCCCTCCACTTT	CSARDPGQGQRSPLHF
few	TRBJ1-5	NA	TRBV18	17	TGTGCCAGCTCACCACGACTAGGGTCAGGGAGCAATCAGCCCCAGCATTTT	CASSPRLGSGSNQPQHF
few	TRBJ2-5	NA	TRBV29-1	11	TGCAGCGTTGAGAGCATAGAGACCCAGTACTTC	CSVESIETQYF
few	TRBJ1-1	NA	TRBV7-9	12	TGTGCCAGCAGCTCATCCTCTAATGAAGCTTTCTTT	CASSSSSNEAFF
many	TRBJ1-3	TRBD1	TRBV11-2	16	TGTGCCAGCAGCCCGACGACAGGGGAGGCTGGAAACACCATATATTTT	CASSPTTGEAGNTIYF
many	TRBJ2-7	TRBD1	TRBV5-1	15	TGCGCCAGCAGCTTGGGGCTCGGACAGGCCTACGAGCAGTACTTC	CASSLGLGQAYEQYF
few	TRBJ1-2	NA	TRBV4-2	14	TGTGCCAGCAGCCAAGAACAGATGATCTATGGCTACACCTTC	CASSQEQMIYGYTF
many	TRBJ1-1	NA	TRBV6-1	15	TGTGCCAGCAGTGAAGCTTCGTCCCCGAACACTGAAGCTTTCTTT	CASSEASSPNTEAFF
many	TRBJ1-1	NA	TRBV20-1	10	TGCAGTGCTTTGAAGCAGGGAGCTTTCTTT	CSALKQGAFF
NA	TRBJ2-2	TRBD2	TRBV5-1	16	TGCGCCAGCAGCCAGACTAGCGGGGGGCCGACCGGGGAGCTGTTTTTT	CASSQTSGGPTGELFF
NA	TRBJ2-7	TRBD1	TRBV6-1	15	TGTGCCAGCAGTGGACCCGACAGGGGGAACTACGAGCAGTACTTC	CASSGPDRGNYEQYF
many	TRBJ1-1	NA	TRBV3-1	14	TGTGCCAGCAGCCTATTGTGGGGAGGGAATGAAGCTTTCTTT	CASSLLWGGNEAFF
few	TRBJ2-7	NA	TRBV4-1	15	TGCGCCAGCAGCCAAGATTATCCAGGGTTTAACGAGCAGTACTTC	CASSQDYPGFNEQYF
many	TRBJ2-3	NA	TRBV12-3/TRBV12-4	15	TGTGCCAGCAGAAAACTAGCAAACGGGGGAGATACGCAGTATTTT	CASRKLANGGDTQYF
few	TRBJ1-1	NA	TRBV3-1	15	TGTGCCAGCAGCCAAGAGCCAATACTAGACACTGAAGCTTTCTTT	CASSQEPILDTEAFF
many	TRBJ1-1	NA	TRBV15	13	TGTGCCACCAGCACGACACTGAACACTGAAGCTTTCTTT	CATSTTLNTEAFF
many	TRBJ1-1	NA	TRBV6-2/TRBV6-3	16	TGTGCCAGCAGTTACTCGGTATCTACAGGGAACACTGAAGCTTTCTTT	CASSYSVSTGNTEAFF
NA	TRBJ1-2	TRBD1	TRBV19	16	TGTGCCAGTACAAACCTAGGACAGGCCTTTCGGAGGGGCTACACCTTC	CASTNLGQAFRRGYTF